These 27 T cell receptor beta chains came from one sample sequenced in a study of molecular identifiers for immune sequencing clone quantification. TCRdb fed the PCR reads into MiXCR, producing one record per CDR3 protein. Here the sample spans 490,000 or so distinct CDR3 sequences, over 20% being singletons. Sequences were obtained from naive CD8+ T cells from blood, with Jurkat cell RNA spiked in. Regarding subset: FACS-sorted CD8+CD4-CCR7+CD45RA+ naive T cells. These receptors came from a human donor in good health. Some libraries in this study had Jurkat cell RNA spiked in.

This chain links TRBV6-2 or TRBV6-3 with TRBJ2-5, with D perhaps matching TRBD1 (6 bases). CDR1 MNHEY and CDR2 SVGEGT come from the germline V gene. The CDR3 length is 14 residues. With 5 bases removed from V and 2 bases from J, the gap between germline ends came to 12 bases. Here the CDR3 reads CASSEQGGQETQYF. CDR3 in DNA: TGTGCCAGCAGTGAACAGGGTGGGCAAGAGACCCAGTACTTC.

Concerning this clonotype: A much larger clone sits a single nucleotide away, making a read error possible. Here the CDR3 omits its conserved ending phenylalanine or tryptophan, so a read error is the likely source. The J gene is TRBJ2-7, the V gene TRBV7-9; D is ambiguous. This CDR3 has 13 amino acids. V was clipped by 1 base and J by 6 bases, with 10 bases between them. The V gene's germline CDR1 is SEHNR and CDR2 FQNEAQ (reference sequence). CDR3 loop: CASSLEDIPEQYL. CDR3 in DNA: TGTGCCAGCAGCTTAGAAGACATACCCGAGCAGTACCTC.

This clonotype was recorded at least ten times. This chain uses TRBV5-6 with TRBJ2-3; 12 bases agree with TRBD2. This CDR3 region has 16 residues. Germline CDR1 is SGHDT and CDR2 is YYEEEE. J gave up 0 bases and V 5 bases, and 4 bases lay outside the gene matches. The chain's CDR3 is CASRPGLAGSTDTQYF. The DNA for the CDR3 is TGTGCCAGCAGACCAGGACTAGCGGGGAGCACAGATACGCAGTATTTT.

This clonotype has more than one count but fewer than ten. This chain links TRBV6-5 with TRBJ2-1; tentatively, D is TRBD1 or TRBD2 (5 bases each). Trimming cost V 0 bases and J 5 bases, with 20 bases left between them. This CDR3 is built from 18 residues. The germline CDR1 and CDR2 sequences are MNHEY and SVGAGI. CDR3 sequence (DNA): TGTGCCAGCAGTTACTCAACATTCACCGGGACGGAAAACAATGAGCAGTTCTTC. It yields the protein CASSYSTFTGTENNEQFF.

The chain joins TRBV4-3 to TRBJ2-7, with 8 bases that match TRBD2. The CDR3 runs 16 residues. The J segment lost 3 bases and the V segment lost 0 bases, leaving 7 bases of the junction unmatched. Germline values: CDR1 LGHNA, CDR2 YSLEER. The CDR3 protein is CASSQEGPAGGYEQYF. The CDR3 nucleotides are TGCGCCAGCAGCCAAGAAGGGCCGGCGGGGGGCTACGAGCAGTACTTC.

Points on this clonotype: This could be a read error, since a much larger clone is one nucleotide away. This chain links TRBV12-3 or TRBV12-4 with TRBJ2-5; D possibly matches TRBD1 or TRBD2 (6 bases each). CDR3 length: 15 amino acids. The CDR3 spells CGSSPPQGGLETQYF. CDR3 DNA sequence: TGTGGCAGCAGTCCCCCCCAAGGGGGGTTAGAGACCCAGTACTTC.

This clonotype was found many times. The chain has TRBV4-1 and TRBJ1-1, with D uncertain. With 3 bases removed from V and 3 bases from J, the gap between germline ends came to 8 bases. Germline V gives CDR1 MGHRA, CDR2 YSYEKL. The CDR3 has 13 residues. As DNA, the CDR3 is TGCGCCAGCAGCCAGGCCTACTACACTGAAGCTTTCTTT. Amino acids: CASSQAYYTEAFF.

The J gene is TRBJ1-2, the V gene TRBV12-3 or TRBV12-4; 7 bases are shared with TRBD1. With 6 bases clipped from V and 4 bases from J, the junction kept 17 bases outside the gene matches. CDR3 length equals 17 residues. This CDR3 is CASRHRTGHPPTYGYTF. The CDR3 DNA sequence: TGTGCCAGCAGACACCGGACAGGCCACCCGCCGACCTATGGCTACACCTTC.

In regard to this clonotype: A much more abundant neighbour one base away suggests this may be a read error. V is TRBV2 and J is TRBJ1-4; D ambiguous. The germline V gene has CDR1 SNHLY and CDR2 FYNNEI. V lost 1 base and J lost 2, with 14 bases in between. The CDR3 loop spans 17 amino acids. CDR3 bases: TGTGCCAGCAGTGAAGTTGTGCATGGTTCTACTAATGAAAAACTGTTTTTT. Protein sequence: CASSEVVHGSTNEKLFF.

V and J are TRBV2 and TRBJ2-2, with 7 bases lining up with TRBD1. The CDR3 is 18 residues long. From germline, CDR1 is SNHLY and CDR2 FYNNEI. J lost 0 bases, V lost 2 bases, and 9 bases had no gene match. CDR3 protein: CASSEKVPGQTNTGELFF. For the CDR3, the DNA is TGTGCCAGCAGTGAAAAGGTTCCGGGACAGACGAACACCGGGGAGCTGTTTTTT.

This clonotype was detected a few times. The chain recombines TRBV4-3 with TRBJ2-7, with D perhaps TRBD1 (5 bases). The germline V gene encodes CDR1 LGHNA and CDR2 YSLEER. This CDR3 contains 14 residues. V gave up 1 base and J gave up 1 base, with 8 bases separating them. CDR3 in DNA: TGCGCCAGCAGCCAAGCCCAGGGTTCCTACGAGCAGTACTTC. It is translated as CASSQAQGSYEQYF.

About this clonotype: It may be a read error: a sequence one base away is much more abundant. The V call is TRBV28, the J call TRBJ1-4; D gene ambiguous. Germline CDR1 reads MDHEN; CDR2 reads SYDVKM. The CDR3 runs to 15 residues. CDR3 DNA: TGTGCCAGCAGTCCAATTCGGAGAGGCCCTGAAGAACTGTTTTTT. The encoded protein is CASSPIRRGPEELFF.

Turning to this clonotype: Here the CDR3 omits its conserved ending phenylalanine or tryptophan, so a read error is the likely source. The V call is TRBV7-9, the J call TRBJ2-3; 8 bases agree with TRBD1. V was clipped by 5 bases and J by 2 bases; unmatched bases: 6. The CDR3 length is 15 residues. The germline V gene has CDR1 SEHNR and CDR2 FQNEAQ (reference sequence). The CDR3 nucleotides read TGTGCCAGCAGCCAAGGACAGGGAATCACAGATACGCAGTATCTT. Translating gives CASSQGQGITDTQYL.

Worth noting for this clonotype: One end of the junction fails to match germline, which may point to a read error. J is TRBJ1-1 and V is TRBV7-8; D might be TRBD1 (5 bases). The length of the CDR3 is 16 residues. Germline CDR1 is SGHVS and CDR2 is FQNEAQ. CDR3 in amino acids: CASSLEVRQTNTETFF. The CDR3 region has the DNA TGTGCCAGCAGCTTAGAAGTTCGACAGACGAACACTGAAACTTTCTTT. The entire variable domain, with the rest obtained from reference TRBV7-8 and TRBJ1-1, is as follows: GAGVSQSPRYKVAKRGQDVALRCDPISGHVSLFWYQQALGQGPEFLTYFQNEAQLDKSGLPSDRFFAERPEGSVSTLKIQRTQQEDSAVYLCASSLEVRQTNTETFFGQGTRLTVV.

The CDR3 DNA sequence: TGTGCCAGCCTCGCGACAGGGCATAATTCACCCCTCCACTTT. Translated, it gives CASLATGHNSPLHF. The chain joins TRBV6-5 to TRBJ1-6; 7 nucleotides line up with TRBD1. Trimming removed 8 bases from V and 5 bases from J; junction bases left unmatched: 6. The V gene's germline CDR1 is MNHEY and CDR2 SVGAGI. The CDR3 is made up of 14 amino acids.

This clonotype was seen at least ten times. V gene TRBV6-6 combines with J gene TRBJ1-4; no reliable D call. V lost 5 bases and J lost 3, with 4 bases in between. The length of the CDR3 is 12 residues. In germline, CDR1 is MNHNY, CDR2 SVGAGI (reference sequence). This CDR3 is CASSPSNEKLFF. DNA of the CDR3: TGTGCCAGCAGTCCGTCTAATGAAAAACTGTTTTTT.

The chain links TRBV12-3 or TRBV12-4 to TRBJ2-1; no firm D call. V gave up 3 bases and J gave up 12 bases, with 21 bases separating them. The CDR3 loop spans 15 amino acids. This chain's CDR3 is CASSLDSYRARRQFF. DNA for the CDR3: TGTGCCAGCAGTTTGGATTCCTACAGAGCGCGAAGGCAGTTCTTC.

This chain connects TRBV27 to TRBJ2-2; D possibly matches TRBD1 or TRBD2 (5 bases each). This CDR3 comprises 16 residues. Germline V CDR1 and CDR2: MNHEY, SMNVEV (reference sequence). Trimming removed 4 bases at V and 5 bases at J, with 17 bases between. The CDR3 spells CASSSGPGLGTGELFF. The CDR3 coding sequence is TGTGCCAGCAGTTCTGGCCCGGGGCTGGGTACCGGGGAGCTGTTTTTT.

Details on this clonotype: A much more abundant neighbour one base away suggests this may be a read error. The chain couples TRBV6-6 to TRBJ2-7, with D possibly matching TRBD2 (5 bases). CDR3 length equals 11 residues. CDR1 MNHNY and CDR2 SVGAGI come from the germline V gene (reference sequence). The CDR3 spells CDSTGDYEQYF. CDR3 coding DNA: TGTGACAGCACCGGGGACTACGAGCAGTACTTC.

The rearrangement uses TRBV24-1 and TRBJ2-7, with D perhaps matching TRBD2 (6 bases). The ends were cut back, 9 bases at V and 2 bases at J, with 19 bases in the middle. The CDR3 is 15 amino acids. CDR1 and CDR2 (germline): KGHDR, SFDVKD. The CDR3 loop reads CATEDGRGDPYEQYF. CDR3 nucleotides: TGTGCCACCGAGGACGGGCGGGGTGACCCCTACGAGCAGTACTTC.

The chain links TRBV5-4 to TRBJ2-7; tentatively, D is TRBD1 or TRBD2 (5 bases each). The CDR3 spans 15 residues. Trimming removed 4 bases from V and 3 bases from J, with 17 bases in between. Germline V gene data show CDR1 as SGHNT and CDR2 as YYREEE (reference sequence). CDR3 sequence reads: CASSAPGPPDYEQYF. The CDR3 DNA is TGTGCCAGCAGCGCACCGGGACCCCCAGACTACGAGCAGTACTTC.

The CDR3 DNA reads TGTGCCAGCAGTTATGAAGGGGACGCCTACTCTGGAAACACCATATATTTT. Amino acids: CASSYEGDAYSGNTIYF. V and J are TRBV6-5 and TRBJ1-3, with a weak D call TRBD1 (5 bases). The V and J ends lost 3 bases and 0 bases respectively, with 15 bases between them. CDR1 and CDR2 (germline): MNHEY, SVGAGI. The CDR3 runs 17 residues.

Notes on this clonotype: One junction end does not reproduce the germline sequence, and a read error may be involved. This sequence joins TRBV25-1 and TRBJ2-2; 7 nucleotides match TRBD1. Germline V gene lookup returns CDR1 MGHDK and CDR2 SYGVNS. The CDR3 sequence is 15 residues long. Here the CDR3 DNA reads TGTGCCAGCAGTTCCCAGACAGGGTGGACCGGGGAGCCGTTTTTT. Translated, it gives CASSSQTGWTGEPFF.

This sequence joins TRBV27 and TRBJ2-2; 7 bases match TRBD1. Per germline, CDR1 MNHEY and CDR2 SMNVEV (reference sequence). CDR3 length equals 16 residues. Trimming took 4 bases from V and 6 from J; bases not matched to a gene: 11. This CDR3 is CASSSPMHRGPGELFF. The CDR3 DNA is TGTGCCAGCAGTTCCCCCATGCACAGGGGTCCCGGGGAGCTGTTTTTT.

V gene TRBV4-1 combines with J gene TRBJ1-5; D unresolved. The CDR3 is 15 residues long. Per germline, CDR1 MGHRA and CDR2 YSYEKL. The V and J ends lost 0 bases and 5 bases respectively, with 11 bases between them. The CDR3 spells CASSQDGDVDQPQHF. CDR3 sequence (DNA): TGCGCCAGCAGCCAAGATGGGGATGTGGATCAGCCCCAGCATTTT.

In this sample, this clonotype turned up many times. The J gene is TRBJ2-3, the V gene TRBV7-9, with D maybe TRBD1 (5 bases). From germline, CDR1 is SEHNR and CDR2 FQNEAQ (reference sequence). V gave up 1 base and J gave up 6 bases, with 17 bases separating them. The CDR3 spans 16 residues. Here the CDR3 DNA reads TGTGCCAGCAGCTTAGTAGGACAAACCTTCGGTGATACGCAGTATTTT. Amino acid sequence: CASSLVGQTFGDTQYF.

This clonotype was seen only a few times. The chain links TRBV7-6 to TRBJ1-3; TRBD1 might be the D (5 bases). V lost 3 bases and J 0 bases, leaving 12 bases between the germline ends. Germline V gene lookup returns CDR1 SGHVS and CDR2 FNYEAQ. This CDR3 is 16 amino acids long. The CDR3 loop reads CASSLSTGVSGNTIYF. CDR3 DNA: TGTGCCAGCAGCTTGTCCACAGGAGTCTCTGGAAACACCATATATTTT. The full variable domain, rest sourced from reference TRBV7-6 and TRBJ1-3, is GAGVSQSPRYKVTKRGQDVALRCDPISGHVSLYWYRQALGQGPEFLTYFNYEAQQDKSGLPNDRFSAERPEGSISTLTIQRTEQRDSAMYRCASSLSTGVSGNTIYFGEGSWLTVV.